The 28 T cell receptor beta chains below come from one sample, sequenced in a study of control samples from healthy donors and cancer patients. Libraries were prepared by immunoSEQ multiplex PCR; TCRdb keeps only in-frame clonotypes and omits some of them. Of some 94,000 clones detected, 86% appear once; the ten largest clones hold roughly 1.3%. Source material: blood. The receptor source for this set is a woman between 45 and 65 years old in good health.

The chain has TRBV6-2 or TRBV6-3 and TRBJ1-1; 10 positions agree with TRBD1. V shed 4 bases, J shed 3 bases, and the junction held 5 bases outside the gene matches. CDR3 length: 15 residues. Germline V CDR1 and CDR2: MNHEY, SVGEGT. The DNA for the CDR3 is TGTGCCAGCAGTTCCGGGGACAGGGGACACACTGAAGCTTTCTTT. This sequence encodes CASSSGDRGHTEAFF.

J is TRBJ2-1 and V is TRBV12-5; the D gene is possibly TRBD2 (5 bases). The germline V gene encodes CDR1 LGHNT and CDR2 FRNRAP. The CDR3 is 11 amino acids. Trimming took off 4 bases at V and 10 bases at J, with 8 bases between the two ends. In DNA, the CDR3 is TGTGCTAGTGGTTCAATAGCGGAGCAGTTCTTC. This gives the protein CASGSIAEQFF.

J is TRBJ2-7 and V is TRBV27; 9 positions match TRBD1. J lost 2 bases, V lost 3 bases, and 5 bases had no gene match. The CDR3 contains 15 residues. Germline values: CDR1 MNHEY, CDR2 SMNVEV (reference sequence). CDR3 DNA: TGTGCCAGCAGTTTCACAGGGGGCCACACCTACGAGCAGTACTTC. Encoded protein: CASSFTGGHTYEQYF.

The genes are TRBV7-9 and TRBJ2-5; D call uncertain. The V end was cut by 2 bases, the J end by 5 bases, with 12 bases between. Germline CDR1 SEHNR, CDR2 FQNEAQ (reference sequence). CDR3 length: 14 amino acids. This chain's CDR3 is CASSLPSTGETQYF. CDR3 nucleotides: TGTGCCAGCAGCTTACCGAGCACCGGTGAGACCCAGTACTTC.

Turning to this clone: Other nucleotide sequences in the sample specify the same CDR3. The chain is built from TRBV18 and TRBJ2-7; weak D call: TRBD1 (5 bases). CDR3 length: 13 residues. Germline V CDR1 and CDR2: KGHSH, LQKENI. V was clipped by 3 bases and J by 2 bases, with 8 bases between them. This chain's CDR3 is CASSPQGTYEQYF. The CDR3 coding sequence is TGTGCCAGCTCACCCCAGGGTACCTACGAGCAGTACTTC. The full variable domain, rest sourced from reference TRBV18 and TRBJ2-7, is NAGVMQNPRHLVRRRGQEARLRCSPMKGHSHVYWYRQLPEEGLKFMVYLQKENIIDESGMPKERFSAEFPKEGPSILRIQQVVRGDSAAYFCASSPQGTYEQYFGPGTRLTVT.

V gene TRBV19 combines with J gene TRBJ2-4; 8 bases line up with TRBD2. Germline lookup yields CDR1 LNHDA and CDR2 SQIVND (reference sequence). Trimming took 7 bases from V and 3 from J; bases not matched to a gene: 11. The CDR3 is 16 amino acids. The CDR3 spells CASTPGLVSVKNIQYF. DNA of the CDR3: TGTGCCAGTACTCCGGGACTAGTTTCGGTCAAAAACATTCAGTACTTC.

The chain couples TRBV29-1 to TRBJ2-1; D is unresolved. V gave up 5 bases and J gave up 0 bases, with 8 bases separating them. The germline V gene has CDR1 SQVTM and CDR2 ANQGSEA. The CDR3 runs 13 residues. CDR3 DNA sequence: TGCAGCGTTTTGCTCCCCTCCTACAATGAGCAGTTCTTC. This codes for CSVLLPSYNEQFF.

CDR3 nucleotides: TGTGCCAGCAGTTTGGGGGGACGGCAGCCCCAGCATTTT. This sequence encodes CASSLGGRQPQHF. The V and J genes are TRBV12-3 or TRBV12-4 and TRBJ1-5, with D possibly being TRBD1 (5 bases). This CDR3 comprises 13 residues. V dropped 3 bases and J dropped 7 bases, with 10 bases sitting between them.

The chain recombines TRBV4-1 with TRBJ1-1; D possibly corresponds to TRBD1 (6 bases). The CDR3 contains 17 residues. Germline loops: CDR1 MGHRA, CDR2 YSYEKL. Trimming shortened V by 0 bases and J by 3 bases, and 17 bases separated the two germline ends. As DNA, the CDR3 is TGCGCCAGCAGCCAAGATGGGGGGACACCCGGGGACACTGAAGCTTTCTTT. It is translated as CASSQDGGTPGDTEAFF.

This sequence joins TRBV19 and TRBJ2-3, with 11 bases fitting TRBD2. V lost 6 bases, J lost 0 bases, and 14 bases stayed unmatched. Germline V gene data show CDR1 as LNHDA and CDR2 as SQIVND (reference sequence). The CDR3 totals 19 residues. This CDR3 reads CASRTQGIGLAGSTDTQYF. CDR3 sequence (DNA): TGTGCCAGTAGGACACAGGGAATTGGACTAGCGGGCAGCACAGATACGCAGTATTTT.

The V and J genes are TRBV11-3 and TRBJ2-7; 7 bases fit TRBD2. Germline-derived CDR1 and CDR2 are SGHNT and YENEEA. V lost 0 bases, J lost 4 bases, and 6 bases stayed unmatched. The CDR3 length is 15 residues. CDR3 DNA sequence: TGTGCCAGCAGCTTAGATCCCCTAGCGGCTTACGAGCAGTACTTC. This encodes CASSLDPLAAYEQYF. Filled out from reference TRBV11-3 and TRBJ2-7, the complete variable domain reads EAGVVQSPRYKIIEKKQPVAFWCNPISGHNTLYWYLQNLGQGPELLIRYENEEAVDDSQLPKDRFSAERLKGVDSTLKIQPAELGDSAVYLCASSLDPLAAYEQYFGPGTRLTVT.

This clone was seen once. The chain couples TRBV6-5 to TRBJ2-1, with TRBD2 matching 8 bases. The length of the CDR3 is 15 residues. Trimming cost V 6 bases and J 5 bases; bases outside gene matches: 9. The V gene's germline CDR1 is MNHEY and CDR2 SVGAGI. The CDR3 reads CASRKGAGANNEQFF. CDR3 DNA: TGTGCCAGCAGGAAGGGAGCGGGGGCCAACAATGAGCAGTTCTTC.

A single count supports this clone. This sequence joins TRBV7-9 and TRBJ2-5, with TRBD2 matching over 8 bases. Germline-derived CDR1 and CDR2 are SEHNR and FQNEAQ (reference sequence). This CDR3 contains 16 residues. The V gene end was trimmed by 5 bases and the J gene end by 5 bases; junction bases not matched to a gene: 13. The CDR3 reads CASSPAGGRFTETQYF. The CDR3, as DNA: TGTGCCAGCAGCCCGGCCGGCGGGAGGTTCACGGAGACCCAGTACTTC. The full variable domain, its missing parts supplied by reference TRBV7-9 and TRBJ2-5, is DTGVSQNPRHKITKRGQNVTFRCDPISEHNRLYWYRQTLGQGPEFLTYFQNEAQLEKSRLLSDRFSAERPKGSFSTLEIQRTEQGDSAMYLCASSPAGGRFTETQYFGPGTRLLVL.

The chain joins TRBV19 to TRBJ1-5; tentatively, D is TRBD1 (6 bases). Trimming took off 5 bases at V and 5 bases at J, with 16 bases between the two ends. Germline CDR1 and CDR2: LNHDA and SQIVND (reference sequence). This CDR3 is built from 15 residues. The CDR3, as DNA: TGTGCCAGTAGTGGCACCGGGGGCACTGATCAGCCCCAGCATTTT. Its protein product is CASSGTGGTDQPQHF.

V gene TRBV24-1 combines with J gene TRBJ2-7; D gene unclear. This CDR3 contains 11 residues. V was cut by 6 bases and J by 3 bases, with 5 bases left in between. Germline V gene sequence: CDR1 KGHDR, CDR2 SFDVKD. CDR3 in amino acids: CATSSGYEQYF. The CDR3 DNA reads TGTGCCACCAGTTCGGGCTACGAGCAGTACTTC.

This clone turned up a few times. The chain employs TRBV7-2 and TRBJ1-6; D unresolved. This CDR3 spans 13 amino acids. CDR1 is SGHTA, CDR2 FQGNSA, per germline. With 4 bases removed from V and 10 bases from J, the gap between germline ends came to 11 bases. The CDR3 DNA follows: TGTGCCAGCAGCTCACACTCGGAATCACCCCTCCACTTT. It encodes CASSSHSESPLHF.

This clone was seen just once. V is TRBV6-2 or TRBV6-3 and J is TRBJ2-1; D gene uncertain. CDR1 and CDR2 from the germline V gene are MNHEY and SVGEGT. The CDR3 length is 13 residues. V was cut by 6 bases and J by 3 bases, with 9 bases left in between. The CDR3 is CASSFTSYNEQFF. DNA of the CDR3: TGTGCCAGCAGCTTTACGAGCTACAATGAGCAGTTCTTC.

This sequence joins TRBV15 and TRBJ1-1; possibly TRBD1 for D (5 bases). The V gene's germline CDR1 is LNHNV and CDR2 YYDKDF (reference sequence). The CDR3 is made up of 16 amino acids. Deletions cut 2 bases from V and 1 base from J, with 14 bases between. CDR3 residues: CATSRTLGAANTEAFF. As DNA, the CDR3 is TGTGCCACCAGCAGAACCTTAGGGGCTGCGAACACTGAAGCTTTCTTT.

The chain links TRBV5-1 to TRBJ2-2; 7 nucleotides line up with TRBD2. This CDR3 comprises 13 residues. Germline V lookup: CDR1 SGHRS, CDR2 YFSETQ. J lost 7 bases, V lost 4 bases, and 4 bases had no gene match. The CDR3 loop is CASSVREGGELFF. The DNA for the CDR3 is TGCGCCAGCAGCGTCAGGGAGGGCGGGGAGCTGTTTTTT.

CDR3 loop: CASTPARGFNEKLFF. The DNA of the CDR3 is TGTGCCAGTACCCCAGCCCGGGGGTTTAATGAAAAACTGTTTTTT. The chain is built from TRBV19 and TRBJ1-4, with D perhaps matching TRBD1 (5 bases). This CDR3 spans 15 amino acids. Germline CDR1 and CDR2: LNHDA and SQIVND (reference sequence). Between the trimmed V and J ends, which lost 7 bases and 4 bases, there was a span of 16 bases.

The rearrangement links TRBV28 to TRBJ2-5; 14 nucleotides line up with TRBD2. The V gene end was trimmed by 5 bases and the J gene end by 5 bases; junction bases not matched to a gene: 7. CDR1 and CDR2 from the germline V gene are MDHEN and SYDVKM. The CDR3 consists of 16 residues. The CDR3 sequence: CASSVGLAGVGETQYF. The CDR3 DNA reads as TGTGCCAGCAGTGTGGGACTAGCGGGAGTTGGGGAGACCCAGTACTTC.

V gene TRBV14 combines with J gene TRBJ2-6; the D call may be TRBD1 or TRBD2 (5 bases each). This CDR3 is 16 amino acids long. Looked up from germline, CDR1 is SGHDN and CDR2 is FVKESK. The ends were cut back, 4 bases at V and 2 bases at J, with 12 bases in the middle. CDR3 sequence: CASSPFVGAGANVLTF. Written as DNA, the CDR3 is TGTGCCAGCAGCCCCTTTGTGGGGGCTGGGGCCAACGTCCTGACTTTC.

The CDR3 protein is CASSIAGFMNTEAFF. The CDR3 bases are TGTGCCAGTAGTATAGCAGGGTTCATGAACACTGAAGCTTTCTTT. The chain employs TRBV19 and TRBJ1-1, with D possibly matching TRBD1 (5 bases). The length of the CDR3 is 15 residues. In germline, CDR1 is LNHDA, CDR2 SQIVND (reference sequence). The ends were cut back, 1 base at V and 0 bases at J, with 9 bases in the middle.

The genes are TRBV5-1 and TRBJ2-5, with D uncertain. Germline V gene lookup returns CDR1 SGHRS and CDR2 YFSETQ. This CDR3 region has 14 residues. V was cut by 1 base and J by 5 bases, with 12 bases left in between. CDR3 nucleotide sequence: TGCGCCAGCAGCTTGAACACCCCGCCGGAGACCCAGTACTTC. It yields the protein CASSLNTPPETQYF. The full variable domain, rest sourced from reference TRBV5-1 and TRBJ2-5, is KAGVTQTPRYLIKTRGQQVTLSCSPISGHRSVSWYQQTPGQGLQFLFEYFSETQRNKGNFPGRFSGRQFSNSRSEMNVSTLELGDSALYLCASSLNTPPETQYFGPGTRLLVL.

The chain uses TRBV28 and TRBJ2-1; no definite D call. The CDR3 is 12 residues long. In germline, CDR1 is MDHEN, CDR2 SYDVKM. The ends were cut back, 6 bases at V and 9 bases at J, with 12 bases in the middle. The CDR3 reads CASSRSMIEQFF. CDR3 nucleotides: TGTGCCAGCAGCCGATCTATGATTGAGCAGTTCTTC.

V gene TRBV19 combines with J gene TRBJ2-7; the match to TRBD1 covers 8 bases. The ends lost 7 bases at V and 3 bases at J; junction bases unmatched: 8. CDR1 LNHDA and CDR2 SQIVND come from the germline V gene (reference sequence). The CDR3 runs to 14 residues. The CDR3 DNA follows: TGTGCCAGTAAATTGTCAGGGGGCCACTACGAGCAGTACTTC. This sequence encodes CASKLSGGHYEQYF.

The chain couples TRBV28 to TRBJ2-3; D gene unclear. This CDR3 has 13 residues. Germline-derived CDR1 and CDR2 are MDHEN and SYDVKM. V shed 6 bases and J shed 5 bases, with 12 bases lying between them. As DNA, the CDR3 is TGTGCCAGCAGCCTCGTCCTGAAAGATACGCAGTATTTT. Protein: CASSLVLKDTQYF.

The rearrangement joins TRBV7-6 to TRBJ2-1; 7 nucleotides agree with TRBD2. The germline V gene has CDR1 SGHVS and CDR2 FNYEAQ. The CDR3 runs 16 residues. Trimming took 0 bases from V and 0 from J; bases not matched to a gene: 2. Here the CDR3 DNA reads TGTGCCAGCAGCTTAGCGGGAGGGCGCTCCTACAATGAGCAGTTCTTC. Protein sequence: CASSLAGGRSYNEQFF.